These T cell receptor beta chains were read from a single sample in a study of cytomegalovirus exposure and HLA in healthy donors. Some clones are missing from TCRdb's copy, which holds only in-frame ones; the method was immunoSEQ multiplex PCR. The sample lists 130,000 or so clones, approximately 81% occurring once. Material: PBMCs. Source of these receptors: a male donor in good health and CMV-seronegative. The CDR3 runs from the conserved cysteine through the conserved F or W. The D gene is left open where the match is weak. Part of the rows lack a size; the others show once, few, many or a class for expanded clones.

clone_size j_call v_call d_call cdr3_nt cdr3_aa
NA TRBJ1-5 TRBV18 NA TGTGCCAGCTCACCTCAGAAGGGACAAAATCAGCCCCAGCATTTT CASSPQKGQNQPQHF
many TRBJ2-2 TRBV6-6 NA TGTGCCAGCAGTTACTTGGGCCCCGGAGGGACCGGGGAGCTGTTTTTT CASSYLGPGGTGELFF
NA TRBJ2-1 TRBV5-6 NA TGTGCCAGCAGCTTGGCCGTAGCGCCCCTCTCCTACAATGAGCAGTTCTTC CASSLAVAPLSYNEQFF
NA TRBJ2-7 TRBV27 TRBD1 TGTGCCAGCAGTTTTACAGGGGTAACCTACGAGCAGTACTTC CASSFTGVTYEQYF
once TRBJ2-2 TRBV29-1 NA TGCAGCGTCCTACAGGGTACCGGGGAGCTGTTTTTT CSVLQGTGELFF
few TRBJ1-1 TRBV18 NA TGTGCCAGCTCACCCGGGACATTCGCTGAAGCTTTCTTT CASSPGTFAEAFF
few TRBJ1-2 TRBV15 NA TGTGCCACCAGCAGAGATCGCCAGGGAGGCTACACCTTC CATSRDRQGGYTF
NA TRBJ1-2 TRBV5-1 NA TGCGCCAGCAGCTTGCGACAGGCTTCCAATGGCTACACCTTC CASSLRQASNGYTF
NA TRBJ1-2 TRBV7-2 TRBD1 TGTGCCAGCAGCTCAAGACAGGGAAGCGGCTACACCTTC CASSSRQGSGYTF
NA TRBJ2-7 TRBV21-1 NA TGTGCCAGCAGCGAAGGCCCCCTAGCGGACGAGCAGTACTTC CASSEGPLADEQYF
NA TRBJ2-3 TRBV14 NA TGTGCCAGCAGCCAGTTCGGGACAGATACGCAGTATTTT CASSQFGTDTQYF
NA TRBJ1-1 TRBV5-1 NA TGCGCCAGCAGCTTGGATGTCCTCGGCACTGAAGCTTTCTTT CASSLDVLGTEAFF
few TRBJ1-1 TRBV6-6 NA TGTGCCACGGAAAGGAGTTTCACTGAAGCTTTCTTT CATERSFTEAFF
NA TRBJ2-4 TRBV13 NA TGTGCCAGCAGCCCACAGGGCTTAGCCAAAAACATTCAGTACTTC CASSPQGLAKNIQYF
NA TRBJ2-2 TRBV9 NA TGTGCCAGCAGCGTAGGGCCAGGTGCCCCCAACGGGGAGCTGTTTTTT CASSVGPGAPNGELFF
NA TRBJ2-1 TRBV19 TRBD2 TGTGCCAGTAGTATTGGTATGAGTCGGACTAGCGGGAGTAGGTATGAGCAGTTCTTC CASSIGMSRTSGSRYEQFF
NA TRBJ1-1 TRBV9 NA TGTGCCAGCAGCGCCAGTACGTCCCCCCAAGCTGAAGCTTTCTTT CASSASTSPQAEAFF
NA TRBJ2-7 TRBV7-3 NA TGTGCCAGCAGCCCCTCTCGGGCGGGGGAGCAGTACTTC CASSPSRAGEQYF
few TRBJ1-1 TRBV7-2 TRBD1 TGTGCCAGCAGCCAAGGGACAGGGAACACTGAAGCTTTCTTT CASSQGTGNTEAFF
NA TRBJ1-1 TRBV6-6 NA TGTGCCAGCAGAGCTCAGGGGAGAGGTACTGAAGCTTTCTTT CASRAQGRGTEAFF
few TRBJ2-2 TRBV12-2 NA TGTGCAAGTCGCCCTACCCGGGATCAGAACACCGGGGAGCTGTTTTTT CASRPTRDQNTGELFF
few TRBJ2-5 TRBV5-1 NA TGCGCCAGCAGCTTGGGGGGGGGCCGCCAAGAGACCCAGTACTTC CASSLGGGRQETQYF
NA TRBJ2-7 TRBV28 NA TGTGCCAGCAGTTTACTCGGGGTGCTAGCCGTGTACTTC CASSLLGVLAVYF
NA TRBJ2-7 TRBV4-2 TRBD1 TGTGCCAGCAGCCAAGATTCAGGGGGCAATTACGAGCAGTACTTC CASSQDSGGNYEQYF
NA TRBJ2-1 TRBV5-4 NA TGTGCCAGCAGCCCATTACAGGGCCTCTCCTACAATGAGCAGTTCTTC CASSPLQGLSYNEQFF
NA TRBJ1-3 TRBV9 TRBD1 TGTGCCAGCAGCGCCTCCGGGACAGGGTTTGGAAACACCATATATTTT CASSASGTGFGNTIYF
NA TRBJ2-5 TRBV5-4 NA TGTGCCAGCAGCTTGGCACAGACACAAGAGACCCAGTACTTC CASSLAQTQETQYF
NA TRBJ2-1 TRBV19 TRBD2 TGTGCCAGTAGGGATAGCGGGGGGGATCGCGATGAGCAGTTCTTC CASRDSGGDRDEQFF
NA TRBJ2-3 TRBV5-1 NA TGCGCCAGCAGCTTTAGTGGCCTGACTAGCACAGATACGCAGTATTTT CASSFSGLTSTDTQYF
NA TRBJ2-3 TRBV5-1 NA TGCGCCAGCAGCTTGGCCGGGGGCACAGATACGCAGTATTTT CASSLAGGTDTQYF
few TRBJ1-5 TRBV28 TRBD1 TGTGCCAGCAGTGCCCGACAGGGGGGAAATCAGCCCCAGCATTTT CASSARQGGNQPQHF
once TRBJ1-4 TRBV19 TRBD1 TGTGCCAGTAGTGTTACAGGGGGCAATGAAAAACTGTTTTTT CASSVTGGNEKLFF
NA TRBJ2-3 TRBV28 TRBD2 TGTGCCAGCAGTTTCCCCAAGGAGAGCGGGGGGTCCACAGATACGCAGTATTTT CASSFPKESGGSTDTQYF
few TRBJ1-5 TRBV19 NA TGTGCCAGTAGTGCGGAGGGTAGAAGCAATCAGCCCCAGCATTTT CASSAEGRSNQPQHF
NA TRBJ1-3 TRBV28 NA TGTGCCAGCAGCCTTGGGACACGGAAAAAAAGCTCTGGAAACACCATATATTTT CASSLGTRKKSSGNTIYF
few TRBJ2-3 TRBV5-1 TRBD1 TGCGCCAGCAGCTTCCGAGGGACAGGAGGCACAGATACGCAGTATTTT CASSFRGTGGTDTQYF
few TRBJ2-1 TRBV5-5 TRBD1 TGTGCCAGCAGCCCCGGGACAGGGACCAATGAGCAGTTCTTC CASSPGTGTNEQFF
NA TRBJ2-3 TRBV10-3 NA TGTGCCATCAGTGTAGACAGGCTCACAGATACGCAGTATTTT CAISVDRLTDTQYF
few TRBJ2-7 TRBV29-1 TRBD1 TGCAGCGTTAGCCCGGGACAGGGCCTCTACGAGCAGTACTTC CSVSPGQGLYEQYF
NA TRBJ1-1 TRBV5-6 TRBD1 TGTGCCAGCAGCTCGACAGGGAGGAACACTGAAGCTTTCTTT CASSSTGRNTEAFF
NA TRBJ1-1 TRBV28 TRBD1 TGTGCCACCAAGACAGGGGCCCGGAACACTGAAGCTTTCTTT CATKTGARNTEAFF
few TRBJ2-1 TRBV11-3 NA TGTGCCAGCAGCTTATCCGGGGGGCTTAATGAGCAGTTCTTC CASSLSGGLNEQFF
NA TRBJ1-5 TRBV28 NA TGTGCCAGCACACCGGGAGGAGGCAATCAGCCCCAGCATTTT CASTPGGGNQPQHF
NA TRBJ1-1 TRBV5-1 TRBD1 TGCGCCAGCAGGGGGACAGGGAACACTGAAGCTTTCTTT CASRGTGNTEAFF
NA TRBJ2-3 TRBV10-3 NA TGTGCCATCAGTACCTCGGGAGTTCGGACAGATACGCAGTATTTT CAISTSGVRTDTQYF
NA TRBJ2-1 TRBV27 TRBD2 TGTGCCAGCACCACGGGACTAGCTCGCAATGAGCAGTTCTTC CASTTGLARNEQFF
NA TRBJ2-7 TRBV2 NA TGTGCCAGCAGCTTCACGACACACGGCTCCTACGAGCAGTACTTC CASSFTTHGSYEQYF
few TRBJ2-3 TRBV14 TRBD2 TGTGCCAGCAGCCGCGCGGGGGGGCGATCAGATACGCAGTATTTT CASSRAGGRSDTQYF
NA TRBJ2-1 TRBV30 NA TGTGCCTGGGGAATTCTAGGGGCCCTCTACAATGAGCAGTTCTTC CAWGILGALYNEQFF
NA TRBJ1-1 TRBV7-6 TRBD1 TGTGCCAGCAGCCTGTTGGGTCAGGGGGTCACTGAAGCTTTCTTT CASSLLGQGVTEAFF
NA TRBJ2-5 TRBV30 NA TGTGCCTGGAGTGTAGGGTGGGGGAGGGGGGGCCAAGAGACCCAGTACTTC CAWSVGWGRGGQETQYF
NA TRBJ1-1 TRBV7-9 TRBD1 TGTGCCAGCAGCCAGGGGGCGAACACTGAAGCTTTCTTT CASSQGANTEAFF
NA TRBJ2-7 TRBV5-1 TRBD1 TGCGCCAGCAGCCCCCGGACAGGGGGCGGCAACGAGCAGTACTTC CASSPRTGGGNEQYF
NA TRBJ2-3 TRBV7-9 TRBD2 TGTTCCAGCAGGTCACTAGCGGGGGGCCCGGGAAGAACAGATACGCAGTATTTT CSSRSLAGGPGRTDTQYF
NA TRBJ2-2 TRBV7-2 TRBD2 TGTGCCAGCAGCCGGGGACTAGCGGGGACCGGGGAGCTGTTTTTT CASSRGLAGTGELFF